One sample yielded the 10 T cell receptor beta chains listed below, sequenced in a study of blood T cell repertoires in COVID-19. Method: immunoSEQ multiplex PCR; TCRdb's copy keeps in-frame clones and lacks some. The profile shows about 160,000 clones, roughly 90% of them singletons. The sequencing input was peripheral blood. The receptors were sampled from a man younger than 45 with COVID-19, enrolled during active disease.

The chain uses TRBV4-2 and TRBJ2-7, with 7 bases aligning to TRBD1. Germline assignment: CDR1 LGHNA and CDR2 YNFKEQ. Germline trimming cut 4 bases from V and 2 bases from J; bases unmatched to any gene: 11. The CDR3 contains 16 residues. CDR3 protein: CASSPALGQMTYEQYF. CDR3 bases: TGTGCCAGCAGCCCCGCTTTGGGACAGATGACCTACGAGCAGTACTTC.

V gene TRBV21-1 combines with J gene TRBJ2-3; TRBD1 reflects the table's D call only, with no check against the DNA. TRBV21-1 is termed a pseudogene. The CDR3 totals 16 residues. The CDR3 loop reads CASTPRGTGGTDTQYF. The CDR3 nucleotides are TGTGCCAGCACCCCACGAGGGACAGGGGGCACAGATACGCAGTATTTT.

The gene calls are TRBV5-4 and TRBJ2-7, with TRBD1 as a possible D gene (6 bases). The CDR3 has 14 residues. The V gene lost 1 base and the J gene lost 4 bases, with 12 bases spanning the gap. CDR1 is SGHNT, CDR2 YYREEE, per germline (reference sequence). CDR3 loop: CASSLTDRAYEQYF. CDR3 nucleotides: TGTGCCAGCAGCTTGACGGACAGAGCTTACGAGCAGTACTTC.

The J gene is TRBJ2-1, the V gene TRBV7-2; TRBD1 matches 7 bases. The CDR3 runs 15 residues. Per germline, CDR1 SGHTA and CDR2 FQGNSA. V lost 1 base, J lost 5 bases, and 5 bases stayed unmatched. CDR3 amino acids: CASSLVGTANNEQFF. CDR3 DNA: TGTGCCAGCAGCTTAGTAGGGACAGCCAACAATGAGCAGTTCTTC.

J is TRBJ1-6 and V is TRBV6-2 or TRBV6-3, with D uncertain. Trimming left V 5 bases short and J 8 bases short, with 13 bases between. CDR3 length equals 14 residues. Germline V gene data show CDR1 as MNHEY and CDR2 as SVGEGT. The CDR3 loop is CASSRSTTDSPLHF. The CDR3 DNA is TGTGCCAGCAGTCGATCGACAACCGATTCACCCCTCCACTTT.

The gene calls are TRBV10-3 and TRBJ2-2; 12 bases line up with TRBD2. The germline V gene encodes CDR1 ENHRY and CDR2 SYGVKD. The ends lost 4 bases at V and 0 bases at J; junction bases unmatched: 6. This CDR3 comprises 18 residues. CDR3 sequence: CAISASSGGVANTGELFF. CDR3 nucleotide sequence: TGTGCCATCAGTGCATCTAGCGGGGGGGTCGCGAACACCGGGGAGCTGTTTTTT.

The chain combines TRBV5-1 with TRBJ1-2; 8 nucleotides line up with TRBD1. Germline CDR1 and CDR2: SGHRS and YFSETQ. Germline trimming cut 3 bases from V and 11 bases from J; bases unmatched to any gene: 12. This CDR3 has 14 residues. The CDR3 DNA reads TGCGCCAGCAGCTCAGATGGCCGACAGGGGAAGTACACCTTC. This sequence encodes CASSSDGRQGKYTF.

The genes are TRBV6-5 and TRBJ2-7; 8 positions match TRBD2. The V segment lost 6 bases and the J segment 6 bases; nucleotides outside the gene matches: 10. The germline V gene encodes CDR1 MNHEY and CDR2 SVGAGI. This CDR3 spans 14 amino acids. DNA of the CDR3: TGTGCCAGCAGCCAAGGACTAGCCCTACTCGAGCAGTACTTC. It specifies CASSQGLALLEQYF.

The CDR3 DNA reads TGTGCCAGCAGTTACTCTACGGGAGAGAACTATGGCTACACCTTC. This sequence encodes CASSYSTGENYGYTF. This chain uses TRBV6-5 with TRBJ1-2; D unclear. CDR1 is MNHEY and CDR2 is SVGAGI in the germline V gene. The CDR3 is 15 residues long. V lost 0 bases and J 2 bases, leaving 10 bases between the germline ends.

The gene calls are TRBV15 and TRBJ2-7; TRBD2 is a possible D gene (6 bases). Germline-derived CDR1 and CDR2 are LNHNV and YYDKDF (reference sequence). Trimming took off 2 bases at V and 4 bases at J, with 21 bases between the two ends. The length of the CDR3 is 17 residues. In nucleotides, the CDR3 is TGTGCCACCAGCAGACCTGCCGGTTGGGGGGTCGAATACGAGCAGTACTTC. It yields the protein CATSRPAGWGVEYEQYF.